The present TCR beta chain was sequenced within a study of T cell clonality in common variable immunodeficiency (dated by TCRdb to the mid-2010s). General findings and caveats noted by the study authors: Even though DNA input was equal, the average per sample came to 65,000 to 100,000 unique sequences for controls compared with about 31,547 for CVID samples. CVID TCRbeta sequences were reported to have fewer deletions and N-nucleotide insertions and to lack highly modified clones with 13 or more V deletions. Correlations between repertoire features and clinical complications were limited by patient heterogeneity within the CVID cohort. According to the authors, figuring out what caused the increased clonality in CVID would require sequencing the repertoires of T cell subpopulations. CVID subjects shared fewer TCRbeta clones with each other than healthy controls did (p < 0.0001). TCRbeta clonality was higher in CVID subjects than in healthy controls (t-test p = 0.018), and the increase was most characteristic of about a third of subjects.

Most CVID patients and most healthy controls were of Caucasian heritage. Heparinized peripheral whole blood samples of about 5 to 8.5 ml were collected from each donor. Genomic DNA from adults with common variable immune deficiency (CVID) and from healthy adult controls was the source for sequencing TCRbeta CDR3 repertoires. The control group was made up of roughly 22 healthy adult volunteers (approximately 10 male and 12 female) whose ages ranged from roughly 20 to 70 years, with a mean age of roughly 33. Diluted blood was subjected to density centrifugation over Hypaque 1077 or Ficoll-Paque for isolation of peripheral blood mononuclear cells. Genomic DNA was extracted from unsorted mononuclear cells by Qiagen column purification or by a centrifugation-based method. This clone has at least ten counts. No antigen is known for it. For sequencing, equivalent amounts of genomic DNA were input from CVID and control samples. For every sample, a 60 bp segment covering the rearranged TCRbeta CDR3 region was amplified and then sequenced. The immunoSEQ assay, a bias-corrected multiplex PCR with high-throughput sequencing, was employed for TCRbeta amplification. Per the original workflow: Every unique nucleotide sequence was considered a clone and was annotated with V, D and J genes, copy number and frequency. Sequences were labeled productive if in frame, and non-productive if out of frame or containing stop codons. As previously described, clonality was calculated on the basis of Shannon's entropy. Mean CDR3 Kyte-Doolittle hydropathy was derived from the predicted amino acid sequences of productive clones. The R hclust function was used to hierarchically cluster scaled V gene usage with Manhattan distance and complete linkage. To assess clone sharing by CDR3 amino acid sequence, 12 repertoires per group were resampled over 100 rounds. Repertoires were searched for 70 published EBV-specific and 200 to 300 published CMV-specific TCRbeta sequences. Analysis left out a couple of CVID samples that produced under 10,000 sequences, so around 40 CVID repertoires remained. TCRdb carries this immuneACCESS record with in-frame sequences only. Its versions omit some clonotypes, under half of them owing to an unresolved V gene in the studies checked, with the rest unexplained. That table furnishes V, J and clone size, whereas the DNA furnished D and trimming. This sample holds about 39,000 clones in total, without any singletons. The ten largest account for around 2.6% of the sample.

This receptor was obtained from a person between 18 and 70 years old in good health. Input material: peripheral blood mononuclear cells.

The CDR3 DNA, read in part, is TGTGCCAGCGGGGCTAGCACAGATACG. Translated, it reads CASGASTDT. The whole CDR3 protein is CASGASTDTQYF. The chain uses TRBV28 and TRBJ2-3; a weak D assignment points to TRBD1 (5 bases agree). The read gets to within 3 residues of the CDR3 end, and the germline J gene fills in the rest. The germline V gene specifies MDHEN as CDR1 and SYDVKM as CDR2. Taken from cysteine to phenylalanine, the CDR3 has 12 residues. The DNA shown is the part of the CDR3 that was read: 27 bases, in frame from base 1. Trimming costs V 8 bases and J 0 bases, and their ends lie 6 bases apart.